The T cell receptor beta chain under discussion was sequenced for a study of T cells in Graves' hyperthyroidism and ophthalmopathy. As regards this clonotype: Its cognate antigen is unknown.

Study-wide results and limits: Among clonotypes expanded in thyroid above 0.001, most were also found in blood. Ophthalmopathy was separated from stable hyperthyroidism by a 13 V-J model.

RNA transcripts served as the template for amplifying TCR beta CDR3 regions. The TCR CDR3 first-round RT-PCR relied on the HTBI primer set. TCRdb reprocessed the multiplex PCR reads via MiXCR and lists one record per CDR3 protein. The table lists about 290,000 distinct CDR3 sequences, roughly 15% of them singletons. This receptor was obtained from a woman between 50 and 59 years old with Graves' hyperthyroidism that later progressed to Graves' ophthalmopathy. Input material: blood.

CDR3 DNA sequence: TGCAGTGCTCGGACCCCAATATTAAATCAGCCCCAGCATTTT. This gives the protein CSARTPILNQPQHF. The chain uses TRBV20-1 and TRBJ1-5; no reliable D call. The CDR3 is made up of 14 amino acids. V was pared by 5 bases and J by 4 bases, with 15 bases between. Germline CDR1 DFQATT, CDR2 SNEGSKA (reference sequence).